These 2 T cell receptor beta chains were all obtained from the same sample, sequenced in a study of T cells after yellow fever vaccination. TCRdb processed the 5' RACE reads anew with MiXCR; each CDR3 protein has one entry. The sample has about 360,000 distinct CDR3 sequences, approximately 5.7% seen once; the top ten hold about 15%. Sequencing was performed on PBMCs, taken 5 days after the yellow fever booster vaccination. The receptors stem from a man between 25 and 39 years old who received the YFV17D yellow fever vaccine.

The sample holds many counts of this clonotype. The chain couples TRBV18 to TRBJ2-7, with TRBD2 matching 8 bases. The V gene end was trimmed by 6 bases and the J gene end by 2 bases; junction bases not matched to a gene: 6. The CDR3 length is 14 residues. In germline, CDR1 is KGHSH, CDR2 LQKENI. The CDR3 region is CASSLRGGPYEQYF. DNA for the CDR3: TGTGCCAGCTCTCTCCGGGGGGGCCCCTACGAGCAGTACTTC.

This clonotype showed up just a few times. An end of the junction differs from the germline gene, which may be a read error. The V call is TRBV20-1, the J call TRBJ1-2; no firm D call. Germline lookup yields CDR1 DFQATT and CDR2 SNEGSKA (reference sequence). The CDR3 runs to 9 residues. The CDR3: CSANSGYTF. CDR3 DNA sequence: TGCAGTGCTAACTCTGGCTACACCTTC.